Presented here are 11 T cell receptor beta chains from one specimen sequenced in a study of blood T cell repertoires in COVID-19. TCRdb keeps only in-frame clones here, not all; method: immunoSEQ multiplex PCR. Among about 220,000 clones listed, 82% were seen once. The specimen sequenced was peripheral blood. The receptors derive from a woman aged 70-85 years with COVID-19, enrolled during active disease.

The J gene is TRBJ1-4, the V gene TRBV5-6, with a possible D match to TRBD1 (6 bases). Between the trimmed V and J ends, which lost 0 bases and 7 bases, there was a span of 10 bases. The V gene's germline CDR1 is SGHDT and CDR2 YYEEEE. The CDR3 sequence is 14 residues long. The CDR3, as DNA: TGTGCCAGCAGCTTGGGCAGGGGCGGTGAAAAACTGTTTTTT. Translation: CASSLGRGGEKLFF.

Here the CDR3 reads CASSGTSGGSNEKLFF. The DNA for the CDR3 is TGCGCCAGCAGCGGGACCTCGGGGGGCTCTAATGAAAAACTGTTTTTT. The chain links TRBV4-3 to TRBJ1-4; maybe TRBD1 (6 bases). Trimming pared 5 bases from V and 3 bases from J, leaving 16 bases between. This CDR3 has 16 residues. Germline loops: CDR1 LGHNA, CDR2 YSLEER.

This sequence joins TRBV2 and TRBJ2-3, with a weak D call TRBD2 (5 bases). CDR1 SNHLY and CDR2 FYNNEI come from the germline V gene. Trimming shortened V by 6 bases and J by 0 bases, and 13 bases separated the two germline ends. The length of the CDR3 is 15 residues. The CDR3 loop is CASSSGETSTDTQYF. The CDR3 DNA is TGTGCCAGCAGCAGCGGCGAGACTAGCACAGATACGCAGTATTTT.

The rearrangement links TRBV5-1 to TRBJ2-7, with D hard to call. The CDR3 totals 14 residues. V lost 0 bases, J lost 3 bases, and 10 bases lay in between. The V gene's germline CDR1 is SGHRS and CDR2 YFSETQ. CDR3 in amino acids: CASSLDLRYYEQYF. The CDR3 nucleotides read TGCGCCAGCAGCTTGGACTTACGCTACTACGAGCAGTACTTC.

The chain is built from TRBV19 and TRBJ2-2; 7 bases are shared with TRBD2. J was trimmed by 4 bases and V by 5 bases; bases with no gene match: 7. The CDR3 consists of 15 residues. Germline V CDR1 and CDR2: LNHDA, SQIVND (reference sequence). The CDR3: CASSPGTTITGELFF. CDR3 DNA sequence: TGTGCCAGTAGTCCCGGGACTACCATCACCGGGGAGCTGTTTTTT.

The V gene is TRBV19, the J gene TRBJ2-3; 8 positions match TRBD2. This CDR3 spans 16 amino acids. The germline gives CDR1 LNHDA, CDR2 SQIVND (reference sequence). V dropped 3 bases and J dropped 3; count of bases not matched to a gene: 8. CDR3 sequence (DNA): TGTGCCAGTAGTATGGTGGGTCTAGCGGGTACAGATACGCAGTATTTT. It is translated as CASSMVGLAGTDTQYF.

The J gene is TRBJ2-7, the V gene TRBV7-6; D may be TRBD1 (5 bases). This CDR3 spans 14 amino acids. Trimming left V 7 bases short and J 0 bases short, with 13 bases between. Germline loops: CDR1 SGHVS, CDR2 FNYEAQ. In DNA form, the CDR3 reads TGTGCCAGCACCTCGGACATGCACTCCTACGAGCAGTACTTC. It specifies CASTSDMHSYEQYF. The variable domain in full, with the rest retrieved from reference TRBV7-6 and TRBJ2-7, is GAGVSQSPRYKVTKRGQDVALRCDPISGHVSLYWYRQALGQGPEFLTYFNYEAQQDKSGLPNDRFSAERPEGSISTLTIQRTEQRDSAMYRCASTSDMHSYEQYFGPGTRLTVT.

The V gene is TRBV5-1, the J gene TRBJ1-5; 7 nucleotides agree with TRBD1. Trimming took 4 bases from V and 2 from J; bases not matched to a gene: 3. The length of the CDR3 is 14 residues. Germline CDR1 reads SGHRS; CDR2 reads YFSETQ. CDR3 amino acids: CASSAGTGNQPQHF. The CDR3 bases are TGCGCCAGCAGCGCTGGGACAGGCAATCAGCCCCAGCATTTT. The whole variable domain, filled in from reference TRBV5-1 and TRBJ1-5, reads KAGVTQTPRYLIKTRGQQVTLSCSPISGHRSVSWYQQTPGQGLQFLFEYFSETQRNKGNFPGRFSGRQFSNSRSEMNVSTLELGDSALYLCASSAGTGNQPQHFGDGTRLSIL.

The chain has TRBV7-9 and TRBJ2-7, with 7 bases lining up with TRBD1. CDR1 is SEHNR and CDR2 is FQNEAQ in the germline V gene (reference sequence). Trimming removed 5 bases from V and 3 bases from J; junction bases left unmatched: 7. This CDR3 is 14 amino acids long. The CDR3 nucleotides are TGTGCCAGCAGCGTACCGGGACAGAACTACGAGCAGTACTTC. This sequence encodes CASSVPGQNYEQYF.

V and J are TRBV30 and TRBJ2-5; D may be TRBD1 or TRBD2 (5 bases each). The CDR3 has 12 amino acids. V gave up 5 bases and J gave up 5 bases, with 12 bases separating them. Germline lookup yields CDR1 GTSNPN and CDR2 SVGIG (reference sequence). The CDR3 nucleotides read TGTGCCTGGGGGGCTAGCTTCGAGACCCAGTACTTC. This codes for CAWGASFETQYF.

The chain couples TRBV18 to TRBJ1-4, with D possibly being TRBD1 (5 bases). V was shortened by 6 bases and J by 5 bases, with 16 bases between the two germline ends. The CDR3 length is 15 residues. From germline, CDR1 is KGHSH and CDR2 LQKENI. The CDR3 DNA reads TGTGCCAGCTCGACATGGGCCAAGGGGAATGAAAAACTGTTTTTT. It codes for CASSTWAKGNEKLFF.